The 17 T cell receptor beta chains below all came from one sample that was sequenced in a study of early T cells in non-severe SARS-CoV-2 infection. TCRdb redid the calling of the 5' RACE reads with MiXCR, one entry per CDR3 protein. The profile covers around 76,000 distinct CDR3 sequences, with roughly 15% appearing a single time and around 3.6% taken by the ten largest. The sequences come from whole blood, collected at baseline. These receptor sequences come from an adult who was a healthcare worker with PCR-confirmed SARS-CoV-2 infection or an uninfected control (not recorded which).

V usage is TRBV10-3 and J usage is TRBJ2-7; TRBD2 matches 10 bases. V shed 10 bases, J shed 3 bases, and the junction held 9 bases outside the gene matches. CDR1 ENHRY and CDR2 SYGVKD come from the germline V gene. There are 14 residues in the CDR3. As DNA, the CDR3 is TGTGCCACCTGGGGGCCTAGCGGGAGCTACGAGCAGTACTTC. This translates into CATWGPSGSYEQYF.

The chain recombines TRBV7-8 with TRBJ1-2, with a possible D match to TRBD1 (6 bases). V was shortened by 5 bases and J by 0 bases, with 7 bases between the two germline ends. This CDR3 is 13 amino acids long. The germline gives CDR1 SGHVS, CDR2 FQNEAQ. CDR3 region: CASSDRTNYGYTF. CDR3 in DNA: TGTGCCAGCAGCGACAGGACTAACTATGGCTACACCTTC. The full variable domain, its missing parts supplied by reference TRBV7-8 and TRBJ1-2, is GAGVSQSPRYKVAKRGQDVALRCDPISGHVSLFWYQQALGQGPEFLTYFQNEAQLDKSGLPSDRFFAERPEGSVSTLKIQRTQQEDSAVYLCASSDRTNYGYTFGSGTRLTVV.

This clonotype was detected only a few times. The chain combines TRBV20-1 with TRBJ2-2; TRBD2 might be the D (6 bases). Trimming cost V 0 bases and J 7 bases, with 18 bases left between them. Germline-derived CDR1 and CDR2 are DFQATT and SNEGSKA (reference sequence). This CDR3 is built from 16 residues. CDR3 nucleotide sequence: TGCAGTGCTAGAGATACCGGGACTTCTTCGGGCGGGGAGCTGTTTTTT. It encodes CSARDTGTSSGGELFF.

This clonotype was seen repeatedly, ten times or more. The rearrangement links TRBV10-3 to TRBJ1-3; D unresolved. The germline CDR1 and CDR2 sequences are ENHRY and SYGVKD. V was trimmed by 6 bases and J by 1 base, leaving 19 bases between them. This CDR3 is built from 17 residues. The CDR3 DNA reads TGTGCCATCAGAGTCCCCGTTGCGGAAAAATCTGGAAACACCATATATTTT. Translation gives CAIRVPVAEKSGNTIYF.

The chain carries TRBV2 and TRBJ2-7; 10 bases are a match to TRBD1. Germline trimming cut 8 bases from V and 2 bases from J; bases unmatched to any gene: 6. The length of the CDR3 is 14 residues. Germline-derived CDR1 and CDR2 are SNHLY and FYNNEI. CDR3 bases: TGTGCCAGCGCGGCCGGGACAGGGGCCTACGAGCAGTACTTC. Protein sequence: CASAAGTGAYEQYF.

The table lists this clonotype with many counts. The rearrangement joins TRBV13 to TRBJ2-2; D is possibly TRBD2 (5 bases). The germline CDR1 and CDR2 sequences are PRHDT and FYEKMQ (reference sequence). The length of the CDR3 is 16 residues. The V end was cut by 3 bases, the J end by 1 base, with 12 bases between. The chain's CDR3 is CASSLERELNTGELFF. CDR3 sequence (DNA): TGTGCCAGCAGCTTGGAACGGGAACTGAACACCGGGGAGCTGTTTTTT.

This clonotype appeared a few times. This chain uses TRBV7-9 with TRBJ1-1; D is unresolved. V lost 3 bases, J lost 4 bases, and 12 bases lay in between. Germline V gene data show CDR1 as SEHNR and CDR2 as FQNEAQ (reference sequence). The CDR3 has 14 amino acids. CDR3: CASSFGVVSTEAFF. The DNA of the CDR3 is TGTGCCAGCAGCTTCGGGGTTGTTAGCACTGAAGCTTTCTTT. The complete variable domain, with remaining parts taken from reference TRBV7-9 and TRBJ1-1, reads DTGVSQNPRHKITKRGQNVTFRCDPISEHNRLYWYRQTLGQGPEFLTYFQNEAQLEKSRLLSDRFSAERPKGSFSTLEIQRTEQGDSAMYLCASSFGVVSTEAFFGQGTRLTVV.

The chain employs TRBV29-1 and TRBJ2-5, with D unresolved. The CDR3 runs 11 residues. Per germline, CDR1 SQVTM and CDR2 ANQGSEA. Trimming took 7 bases from V and 5 from J, leaving 11 bases between them. Here the CDR3 reads CSARVGETQYF. CDR3 bases: TGCAGCGCAAGGGTAGGCGAGACCCAGTACTTC.

This clonotype was detected only a few times. The gene calls are TRBV11-2 and TRBJ2-5; D unclear. V dropped 0 bases and J dropped 1 base, with 6 bases sitting between them. Per the germline V gene, CDR1 is SGHAT and CDR2 is FQNNGV. The CDR3 contains 14 residues. The CDR3 reads CASSLERSQETQYF. The CDR3 nucleotides read TGTGCCAGCAGCTTAGAACGGAGCCAAGAGACCCAGTACTTC. Drawing the rest from reference TRBV11-2 and TRBJ2-5, the complete variable domain is EAGVAQSPRYKIIEKRQSVAFWCNPISGHATLYWYQQILGQGPKLLIQFQNNGVVDDSQLPKDRFSAERLKGVDSTLKIQPAKLEDSAVYLCASSLERSQETQYFGPGTRLLVL.

The table lists this clonotype with a few counts. The J gene is TRBJ2-3, the V gene TRBV7-6, with a tentative D call TRBD1 (5 bases). The V gene lost 5 bases and the J gene lost 1 base, with 13 bases spanning the gap. Germline V gene lookup returns CDR1 SGHVS and CDR2 FNYEAQ. The CDR3 runs to 15 residues. CDR3 sequence: CASSTTASRTDTQYF. CDR3 bases: TGTGCCAGCAGCACGACAGCCTCACGCACAGATACGCAGTATTTT. The full variable domain, in which reference TRBV7-6 and TRBJ2-3 provide the parts outside the CDR3, is GAGVSQSPRYKVTKRGQDVALRCDPISGHVSLYWYRQALGQGPEFLTYFNYEAQQDKSGLPNDRFSAERPEGSISTLTIQRTEQRDSAMYRCASSTTASRTDTQYFGPGTRLTVL.

This clonotype showed up just a few times. This chain links TRBV11-1 with TRBJ2-2; 7 bases map to TRBD2. The CDR3 has 16 residues. Germline CDR1 and CDR2: SGHAT and FQDESV (reference sequence). The V segment lost 5 bases and the J segment 0 bases; nucleotides outside the gene matches: 6. CDR3 nucleotide sequence: TGTGCCAGCAGCCCGGGACTAACTGCGAACACCGGGGAGCTGTTTTTT. This translates into CASSPGLTANTGELFF.

This chain connects TRBV29-1 to TRBJ1-2, with 8 bases identical to TRBD1. Per the germline V gene, CDR1 is SQVTM and CDR2 is ANQGSEA. The CDR3 contains 14 residues. Trimming at V came to 1 base and at J to 6 bases, leaving 7 bases not matched to a gene. Here the CDR3 reads CSVEGTGSRDGYTF. The CDR3 region has the DNA TGCAGCGTTGAAGGGACAGGGAGCAGGGATGGCTACACCTTC.

There are a few counts of this clonotype. The chain recombines TRBV7-9 with TRBJ2-3, with TRBD2 identical over 11 bases. Germline values: CDR1 SEHNR, CDR2 FQNEAQ (reference sequence). Losses at the gene ends were 4 bases for V and 5 bases for J; bases not matched to a gene: 2. This CDR3 has 14 residues. Here the CDR3 reads CASSSGTSGDTQYF. The CDR3 DNA follows: TGTGCCAGCAGCTCCGGGACTAGCGGAGATACGCAGTATTTT.

The V gene is TRBV20-1, the J gene TRBJ2-7; TRBD1 agrees at 9 bases. The CDR3 extends over 15 amino acids. The V and J ends lost 7 bases and 4 bases, in that order; junction bases with no gene match: 14. CDR1 DFQATT and CDR2 SNEGSKA come from the germline V gene (reference sequence). CDR3 bases: TGCAGTGTTCAGACAGGGGGTAATTTCGATTACGAGCAGTACTTC. Encoded protein: CSVQTGGNFDYEQYF.

V is TRBV28 and J is TRBJ2-7; TRBD2 might be the D (5 bases). Trimming stripped 3 bases from V and 4 bases from J, with 10 bases between. In germline, CDR1 is MDHEN, CDR2 SYDVKM. CDR3 length equals 13 residues. CDR3 DNA sequence: TGTGCCAGCAGTTTGTTACAGCGGTACGAGCAGTACTTC. Protein product: CASSLLQRYEQYF.

J is TRBJ2-5 and V is TRBV28, with D perhaps assigned TRBD1 or TRBD2 (5 bases each). Germline values: CDR1 MDHEN, CDR2 SYDVKM. CDR3 length equals 13 residues. Between the trimmed V and J ends, which lost 3 bases and 9 bases, there was a span of 14 bases. The CDR3 is CASSLGRGPPQYF. CDR3 in DNA: TGTGCCAGCAGTTTGGGACGCGGTCCTCCCCAGTACTTC.

The V call is TRBV12-3 or TRBV12-4, the J call TRBJ2-1, with unresolved D. V gave up 3 bases and J gave up 8 bases, with 8 bases separating them. The length of the CDR3 is 12 residues. The CDR3 sequence: CASSFRGDEQFF. The CDR3 coding sequence is TGTGCCAGCAGTTTCCGTGGGGATGAGCAGTTCTTC.